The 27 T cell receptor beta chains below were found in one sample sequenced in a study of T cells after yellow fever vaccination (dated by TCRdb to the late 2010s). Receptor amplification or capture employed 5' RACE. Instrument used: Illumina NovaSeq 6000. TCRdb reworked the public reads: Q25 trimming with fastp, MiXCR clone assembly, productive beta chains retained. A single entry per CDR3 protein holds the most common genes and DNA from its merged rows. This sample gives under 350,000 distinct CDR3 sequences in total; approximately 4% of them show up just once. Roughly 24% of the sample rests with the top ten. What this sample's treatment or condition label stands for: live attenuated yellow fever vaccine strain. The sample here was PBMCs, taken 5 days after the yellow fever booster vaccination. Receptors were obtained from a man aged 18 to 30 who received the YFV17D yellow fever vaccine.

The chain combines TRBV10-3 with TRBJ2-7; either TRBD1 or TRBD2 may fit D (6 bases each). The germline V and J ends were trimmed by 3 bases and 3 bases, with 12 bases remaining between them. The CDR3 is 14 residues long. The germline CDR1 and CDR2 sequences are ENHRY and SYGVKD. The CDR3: CAISDGGSDYEQYF. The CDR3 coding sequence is TGTGCCATCAGTGACGGGGGCAGCGACTACGAGCAGTACTTC.

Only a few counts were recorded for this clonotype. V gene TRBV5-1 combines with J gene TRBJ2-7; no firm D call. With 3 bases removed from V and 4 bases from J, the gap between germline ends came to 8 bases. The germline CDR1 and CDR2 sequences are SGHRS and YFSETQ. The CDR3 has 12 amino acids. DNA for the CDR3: TGCGCCAGCAGCTACTACCCGTACGAGCAGTACTTC. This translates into CASSYYPYEQYF.

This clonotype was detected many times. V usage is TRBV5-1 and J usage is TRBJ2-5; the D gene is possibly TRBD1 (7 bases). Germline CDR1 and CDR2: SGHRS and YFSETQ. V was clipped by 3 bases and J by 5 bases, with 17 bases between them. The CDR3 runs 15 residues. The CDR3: CASSWEDRTRETQYF. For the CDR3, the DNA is TGCGCCAGCAGCTGGGAGGACAGGACGCGGGAGACCCAGTACTTC.

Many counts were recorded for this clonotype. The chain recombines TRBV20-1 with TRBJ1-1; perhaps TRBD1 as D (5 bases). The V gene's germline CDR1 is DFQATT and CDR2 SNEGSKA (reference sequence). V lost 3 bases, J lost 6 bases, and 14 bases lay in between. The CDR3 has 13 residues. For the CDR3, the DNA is TGCAGTGCTAGCTGGGGGGATCGCCCTGAAGCTTTCTTT. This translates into CSASWGDRPEAFF.

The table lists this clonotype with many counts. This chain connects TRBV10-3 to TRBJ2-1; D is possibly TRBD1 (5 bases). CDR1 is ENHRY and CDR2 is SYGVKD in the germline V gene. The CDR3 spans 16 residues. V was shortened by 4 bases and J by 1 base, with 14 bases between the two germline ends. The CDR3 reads CAISVQGLGSYNEQFF. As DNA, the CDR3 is TGTGCCATCAGTGTGCAGGGTTTAGGGTCCTACAATGAGCAGTTCTTC.

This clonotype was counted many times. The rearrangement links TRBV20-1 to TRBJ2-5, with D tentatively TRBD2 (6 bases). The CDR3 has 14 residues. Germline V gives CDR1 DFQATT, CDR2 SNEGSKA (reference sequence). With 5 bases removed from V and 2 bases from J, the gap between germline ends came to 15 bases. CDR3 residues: CSALQRVRQETQYF. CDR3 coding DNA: TGCAGTGCTCTCCAGCGGGTTCGGCAAGAGACCCAGTACTTC.

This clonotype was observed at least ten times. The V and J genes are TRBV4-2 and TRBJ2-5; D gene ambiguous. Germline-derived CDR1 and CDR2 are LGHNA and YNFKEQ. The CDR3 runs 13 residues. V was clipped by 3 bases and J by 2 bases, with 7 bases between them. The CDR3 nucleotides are TGTGCCAGCAGCCAGGGCAGGCAAGAGACCCAGTACTTC. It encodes CASSQGRQETQYF.

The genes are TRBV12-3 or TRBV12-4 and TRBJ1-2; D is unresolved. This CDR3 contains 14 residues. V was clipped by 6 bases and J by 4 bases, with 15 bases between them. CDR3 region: CASSPAGKLYGYTF. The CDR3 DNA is TGTGCCAGCAGCCCCGCCGGGAAGCTCTATGGCTACACCTTC.

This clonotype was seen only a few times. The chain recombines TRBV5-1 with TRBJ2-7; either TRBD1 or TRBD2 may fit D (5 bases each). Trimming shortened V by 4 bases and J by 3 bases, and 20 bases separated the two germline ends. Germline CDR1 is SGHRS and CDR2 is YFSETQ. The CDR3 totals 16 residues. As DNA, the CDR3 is TGCGCCAGCAGCCCACAATCGTCGGGACCCATCTACGAGCAGTACTTC. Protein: CASSPQSSGPIYEQYF.

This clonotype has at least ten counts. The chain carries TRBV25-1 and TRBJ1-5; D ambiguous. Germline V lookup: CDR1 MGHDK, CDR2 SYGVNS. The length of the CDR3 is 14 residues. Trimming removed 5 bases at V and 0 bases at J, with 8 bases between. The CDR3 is CASSQTDSNQPQHF. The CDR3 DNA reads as TGTGCCAGCAGTCAGACGGATAGCAATCAGCCCCAGCATTTT.

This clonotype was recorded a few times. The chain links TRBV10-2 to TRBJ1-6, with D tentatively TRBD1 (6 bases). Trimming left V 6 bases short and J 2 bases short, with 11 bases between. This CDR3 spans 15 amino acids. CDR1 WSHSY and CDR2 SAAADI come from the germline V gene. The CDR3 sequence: CASSPAGAYNSPLHF. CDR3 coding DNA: TGCGCCAGCAGCCCCGCAGGGGCCTATAATTCACCCCTCCACTTT.

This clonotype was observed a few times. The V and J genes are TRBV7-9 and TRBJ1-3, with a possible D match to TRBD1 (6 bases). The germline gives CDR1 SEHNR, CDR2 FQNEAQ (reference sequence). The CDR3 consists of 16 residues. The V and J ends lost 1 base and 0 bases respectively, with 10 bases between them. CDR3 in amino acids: CASSLEDSSSGNTIYF. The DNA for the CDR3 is TGTGCCAGCAGCTTAGAGGACAGCAGCTCTGGAAACACCATATATTTT. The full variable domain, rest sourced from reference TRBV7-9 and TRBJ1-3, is DTGVSQNPRHKITKRGQNVTFRCDPISEHNRLYWYRQTLGQGPEFLTYFQNEAQLEKSRLLSDRFSAERPKGSFSTLEIQRTEQGDSAMYLCASSLEDSSSGNTIYFGEGSWLTVV.

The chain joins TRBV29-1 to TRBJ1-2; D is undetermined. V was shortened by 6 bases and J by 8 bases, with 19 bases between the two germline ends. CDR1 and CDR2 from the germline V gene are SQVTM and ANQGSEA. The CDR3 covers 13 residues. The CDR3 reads CSVTTRRALGYTF. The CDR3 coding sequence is TGCAGCGTAACGACTCGCAGAGCGTTGGGCTACACCTTC.

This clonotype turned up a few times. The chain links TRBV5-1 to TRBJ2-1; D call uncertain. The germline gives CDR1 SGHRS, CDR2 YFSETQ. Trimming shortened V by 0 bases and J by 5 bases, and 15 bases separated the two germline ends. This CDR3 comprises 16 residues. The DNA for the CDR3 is TGCGCCAGCAGCTTGGTGGCAGCCAGAACAAACAATGAGCAGTTCTTC. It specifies CASSLVAARTNNEQFF.

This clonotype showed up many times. CDR3 region: CASSLEGGPSTDTQYF. The CDR3, as DNA: TGTGCCAGCAGCTTAGAGGGGGGGCCCAGCACAGATACGCAGTATTTT. The rearrangement uses TRBV7-2 and TRBJ2-3; possible D gene TRBD2, 7 bases. CDR1 SGHTA and CDR2 FQGNSA come from the germline V gene. V was shortened by 1 base and J by 0 bases, with 11 bases between the two germline ends. The CDR3 consists of 16 residues.

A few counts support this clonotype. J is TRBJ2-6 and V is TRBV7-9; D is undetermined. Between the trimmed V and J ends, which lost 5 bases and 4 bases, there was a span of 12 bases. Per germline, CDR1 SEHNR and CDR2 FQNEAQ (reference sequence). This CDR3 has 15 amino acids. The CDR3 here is CASSLYESGANVLTF. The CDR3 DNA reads TGTGCCAGCAGCCTCTACGAATCGGGGGCCAACGTCCTGACTTTC.

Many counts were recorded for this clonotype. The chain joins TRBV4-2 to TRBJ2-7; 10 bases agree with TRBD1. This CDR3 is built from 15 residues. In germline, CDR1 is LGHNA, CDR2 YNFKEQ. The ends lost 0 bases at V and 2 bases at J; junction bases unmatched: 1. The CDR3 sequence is CASSQDGTGAYEQYV. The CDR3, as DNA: TGTGCCAGCAGCCAAGATGGGACAGGGGCCTACGAGCAGTACGTC.

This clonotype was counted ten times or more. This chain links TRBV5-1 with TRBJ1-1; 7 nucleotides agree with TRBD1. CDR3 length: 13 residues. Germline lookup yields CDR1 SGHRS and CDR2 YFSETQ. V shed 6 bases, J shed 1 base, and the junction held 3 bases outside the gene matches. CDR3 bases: TGCGCCAGCACCCGACAGGGGAACACTGAAGCTTTCTTT. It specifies CASTRQGNTEAFF.

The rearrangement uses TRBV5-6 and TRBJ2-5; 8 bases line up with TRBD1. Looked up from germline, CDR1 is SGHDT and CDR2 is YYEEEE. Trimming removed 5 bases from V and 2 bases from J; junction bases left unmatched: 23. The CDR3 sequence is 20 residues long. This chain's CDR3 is CASSVTLSRGRASAQETQYF. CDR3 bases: TGTGCCAGCAGTGTGACCCTAAGCAGGGGGCGCGCATCGGCTCAAGAGACCCAGTACTTC.

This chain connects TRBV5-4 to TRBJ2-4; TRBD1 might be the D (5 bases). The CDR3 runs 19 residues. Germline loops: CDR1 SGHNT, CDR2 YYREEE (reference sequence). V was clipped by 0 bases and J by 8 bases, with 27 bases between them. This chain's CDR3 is CASSLGSIGATGKLDIQYF. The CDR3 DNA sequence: TGTGCCAGCAGCTTGGGTTCTATAGGGGCCACAGGAAAATTGGACATTCAGTACTTC.

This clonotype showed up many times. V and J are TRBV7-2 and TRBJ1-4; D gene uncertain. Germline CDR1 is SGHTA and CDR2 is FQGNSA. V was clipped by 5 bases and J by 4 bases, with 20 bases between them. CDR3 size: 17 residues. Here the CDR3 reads CASSPRRGLYYNEKLFF. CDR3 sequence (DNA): TGTGCCAGCAGCCCGCGACGAGGACTATACTATAATGAAAAACTGTTTTTT.

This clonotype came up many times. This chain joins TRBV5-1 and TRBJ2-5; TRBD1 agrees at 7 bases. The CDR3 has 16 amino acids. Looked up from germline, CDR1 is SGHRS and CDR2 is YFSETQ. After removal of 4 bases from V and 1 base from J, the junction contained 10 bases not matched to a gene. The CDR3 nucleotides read TGCGCCAGCAGCGCTAATATACAGGGGATCCAAGAGACCCAGTACTTC. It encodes CASSANIQGIQETQYF. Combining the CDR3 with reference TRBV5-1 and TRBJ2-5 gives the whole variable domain KAGVTQTPRYLIKTRGQQVTLSCSPISGHRSVSWYQQTPGQGLQFLFEYFSETQRNKGNFPGRFSGRQFSNSRSEMNVSTLELGDSALYLCASSANIQGIQETQYFGPGTRLLVL.

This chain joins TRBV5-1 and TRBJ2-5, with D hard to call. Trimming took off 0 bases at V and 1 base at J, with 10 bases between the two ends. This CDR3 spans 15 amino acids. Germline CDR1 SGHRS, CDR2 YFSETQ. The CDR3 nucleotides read TGCGCCAGCAGCTTGGAGATCCTGGCCCAAGAGACCCAGTACTTC. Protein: CASSLEILAQETQYF. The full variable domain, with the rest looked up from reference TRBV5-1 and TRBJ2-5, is KAGVTQTPRYLIKTRGQQVTLSCSPISGHRSVSWYQQTPGQGLQFLFEYFSETQRNKGNFPGRFSGRQFSNSRSEMNVSTLELGDSALYLCASSLEILAQETQYFGPGTRLLVL.

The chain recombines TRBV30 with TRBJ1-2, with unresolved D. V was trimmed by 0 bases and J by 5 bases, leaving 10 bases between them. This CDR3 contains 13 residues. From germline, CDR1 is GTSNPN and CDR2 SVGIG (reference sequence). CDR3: CAWSVQLPYGYTF. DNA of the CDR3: TGTGCCTGGAGTGTGCAGTTACCATATGGCTACACCTTC.

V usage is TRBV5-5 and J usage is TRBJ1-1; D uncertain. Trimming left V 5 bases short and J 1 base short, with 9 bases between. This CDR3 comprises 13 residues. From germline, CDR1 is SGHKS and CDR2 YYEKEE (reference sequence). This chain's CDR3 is CASREQPNTEAFF. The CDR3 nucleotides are TGTGCCAGCAGGGAACAGCCGAACACTGAAGCTTTCTTT.

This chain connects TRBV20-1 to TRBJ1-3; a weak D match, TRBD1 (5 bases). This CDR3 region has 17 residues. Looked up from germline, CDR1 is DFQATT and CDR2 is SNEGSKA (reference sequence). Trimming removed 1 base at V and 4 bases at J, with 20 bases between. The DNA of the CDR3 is TGCAGTGCTAGAGGACCCTGGGCGGGGGTAGGAGGAAACACCATATATTTT. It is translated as CSARGPWAGVGGNTIYF.

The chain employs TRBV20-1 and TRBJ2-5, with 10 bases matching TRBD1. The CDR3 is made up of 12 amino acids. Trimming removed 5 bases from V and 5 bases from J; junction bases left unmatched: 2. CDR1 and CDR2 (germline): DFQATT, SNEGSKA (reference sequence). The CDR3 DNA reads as TGCAGTGCTGCGGGACAGGGGGAGACCCAGTACTTC. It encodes CSAAGQGETQYF.